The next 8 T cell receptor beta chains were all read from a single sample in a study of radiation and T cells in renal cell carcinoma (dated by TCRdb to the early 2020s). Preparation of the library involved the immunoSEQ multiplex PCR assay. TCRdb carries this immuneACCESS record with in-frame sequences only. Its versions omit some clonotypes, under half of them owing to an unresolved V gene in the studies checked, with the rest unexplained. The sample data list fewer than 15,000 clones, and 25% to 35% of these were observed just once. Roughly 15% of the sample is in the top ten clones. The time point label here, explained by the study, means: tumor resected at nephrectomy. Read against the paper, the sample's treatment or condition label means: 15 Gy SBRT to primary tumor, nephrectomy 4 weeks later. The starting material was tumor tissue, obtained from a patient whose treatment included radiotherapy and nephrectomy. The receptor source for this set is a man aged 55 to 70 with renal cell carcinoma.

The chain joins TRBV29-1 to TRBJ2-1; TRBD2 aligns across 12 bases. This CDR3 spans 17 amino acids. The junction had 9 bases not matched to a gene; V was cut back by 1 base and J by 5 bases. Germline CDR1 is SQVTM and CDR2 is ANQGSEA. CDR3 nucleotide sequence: TGCAGCGTTGAAGCCCCGGGACTAGCGGGCGCAGACAATGAGCAGTTCTTC. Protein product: CSVEAPGLAGADNEQFF.

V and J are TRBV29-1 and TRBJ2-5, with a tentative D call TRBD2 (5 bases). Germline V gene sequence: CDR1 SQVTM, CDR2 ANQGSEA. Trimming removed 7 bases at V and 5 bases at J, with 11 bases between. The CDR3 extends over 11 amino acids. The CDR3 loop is CSAVPGETQYF. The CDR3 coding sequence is TGCAGCGCCGTACCGGGGGAGACCCAGTACTTC. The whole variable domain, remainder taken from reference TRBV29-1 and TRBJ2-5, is SAVISQKPSRDICQRGTSLTIQCQVDSQVTMMFWYRQQPGQSLTLIATANQGSEATYESGFVIDKFPISRPNLTFSTLTVSNMSPEDSSIYLCSAVPGETQYFGPGTRLLVL.

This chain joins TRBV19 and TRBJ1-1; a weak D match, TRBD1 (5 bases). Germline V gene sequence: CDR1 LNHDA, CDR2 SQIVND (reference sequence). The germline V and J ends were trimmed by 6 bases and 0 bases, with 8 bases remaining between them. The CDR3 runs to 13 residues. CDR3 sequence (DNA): TGTGCCAGTAGCAGGGTGATGAACACTGAAGCTTTCTTT. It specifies CASSRVMNTEAFF.

The CDR3 here is CASSVDLYEQYF. CDR3 nucleotide sequence: TGTGCCAGCAGCGTGGATCTATACGAGCAGTACTTC. This chain joins TRBV7-2 and TRBJ2-7; D is undetermined. V was cut by 5 bases and J by 4 bases, with 9 bases left in between. The length of the CDR3 is 12 residues. The germline V gene has CDR1 SGHTA and CDR2 FQGNSA.

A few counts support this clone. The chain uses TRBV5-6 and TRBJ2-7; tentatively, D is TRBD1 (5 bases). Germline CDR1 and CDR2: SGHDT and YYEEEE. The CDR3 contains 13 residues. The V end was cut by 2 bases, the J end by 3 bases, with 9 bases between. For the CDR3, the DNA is TGTGCCAGCAGCTTCGGACACCGCTACGAGCAGTACGTC. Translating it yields CASSFGHRYEQYV.

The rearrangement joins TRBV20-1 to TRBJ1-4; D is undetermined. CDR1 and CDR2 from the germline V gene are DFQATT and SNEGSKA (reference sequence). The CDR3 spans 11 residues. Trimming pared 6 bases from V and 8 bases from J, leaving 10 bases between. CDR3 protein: CSAELGEKLFF. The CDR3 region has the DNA TGCAGTGCGGAGCTAGGGGAAAAACTGTTTTTT.

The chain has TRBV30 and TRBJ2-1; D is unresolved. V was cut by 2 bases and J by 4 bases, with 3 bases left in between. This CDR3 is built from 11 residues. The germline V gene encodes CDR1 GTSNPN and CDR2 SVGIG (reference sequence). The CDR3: CAWSTYNEQFF. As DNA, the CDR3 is TGTGCCTGGAGTACGTACAATGAGCAGTTCTTC.

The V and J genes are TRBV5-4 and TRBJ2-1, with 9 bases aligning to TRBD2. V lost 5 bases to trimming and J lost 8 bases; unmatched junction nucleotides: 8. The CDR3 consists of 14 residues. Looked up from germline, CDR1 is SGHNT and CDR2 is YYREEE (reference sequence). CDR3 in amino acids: CASSRTSVRDEQFF. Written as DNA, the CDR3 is TGTGCCAGCAGTCGGACTAGCGTCAGGGATGAGCAGTTCTTC.